The rows below give T cell receptor beta chains drawn from one sample of a study of cytomegalovirus exposure and HLA in healthy donors. TCRdb's table, derived via immunoSEQ multiplex PCR, lists solely in-frame clones and lacks some. The sample contains over 150,000 clones, about 80% of which appear only once. What was sequenced was PBMCs. The receptors here all came from a woman aged 45-59 years in good health and CMV-seronegative. CDR3s leave out the opening cysteine and the closing phenylalanine or tryptophan. Each record gives: V gene, CDR3 length, J gene, CDR3 protein.

TRBV10-1	9	TRBJ2-3	ASSAADTQY
TRBV28	11	TRBJ1-2	ASSLSGEHGYT
TRBV5-5	12	TRBJ1-1	ASMGGVMNTEAF
TRBV15	16	TRBJ2-3	ATSRSRVVAGPTDTQY
TRBV28	11	TRBJ2-1	AASGTPYNEQF
TRBV18	14	TRBJ1-6	ASSPAGSMNNSPLH
TRBV18	11	TRBJ2-7	ASSPGQGDEQY
TRBV21-1	18	TRBJ1-5	ASSKAHQPCRQYSNQPQH
TRBV29-1	11	TRBJ1-1	SVRDRSHTEAF
TRBV11-2	14	TRBJ1-3	ASSLTQGATGNTIY
TRBV4-3	13	TRBJ2-7	ASSQRTGSSYEQY
TRBV27	11	TRBJ2-7	ATLGTESYEQY
TRBV7-9	13	TRBJ2-7	ASSSNGTSRYEQY
TRBV5-1	14	TRBJ2-3	ASSPRRGGSTDTQY
TRBV7-9	13	TRBJ1-4	ASSSSGAETEKLF
TRBV4-2	13	TRBJ1-2	ASSQGRTRTAGYT
TRBV6-5	13	TRBJ1-3	ASSPGTAPGNTIY
TRBV10-3	13	TRBJ2-2	AISESYLNTGELF
TRBV10-3	12	TRBJ2-4	AISESAAKNIQY
TRBV2	14	TRBJ2-3	ASSVPGLAITDTQY
TRBV6-1	11	TRBJ1-1	ASRLPGINEAF
TRBV7-2	14	TRBJ2-7	ASSLMLAGDHYEQY